This entry lists 2 T cell receptor beta chains sequenced from one sample in a study of T cells in Graves' hyperthyroidism and ophthalmopathy. Regions amplified from RNA transcripts were the TCR beta CDR3 regions. First-round RT-PCR targeting the TCR CDR3 was performed with the HTBI primer set. Via MiXCR, TCRdb re-called the multiplex PCR reads, giving one row per CDR3 protein. The sample lists a few hundred thousand distinct CDR3 sequences; around 16% were seen once. The sequenced sample was blood. These TCRs come from a woman in her twenties or thirties with Graves' hyperthyroidism.

This clonotype was seen repeatedly, ten times or more. J is TRBJ2-1 and V is TRBV20-1; TRBD1 matches at 7 bases. There are 18 residues in the CDR3. Looked up from germline, CDR1 is DFQATT and CDR2 is SNEGSKA (reference sequence). V dropped 1 base and J dropped 8; count of bases not matched to a gene: 20. CDR3 DNA: TGCAGTGCTAGAGGGCGATACTCCGGGACAGTTATCAAGGATGAGCAGTTCTTC. Its translation is CSARGRYSGTVIKDEQFF.

This clonotype was counted ten times or more. The rearrangement joins TRBV7-9 to TRBJ2-1; D call uncertain. CDR1 is SEHNR, CDR2 FQNEAQ, per germline (reference sequence). The ends were cut back, 1 base at V and 3 bases at J, with 13 bases in the middle. The CDR3 is 16 amino acids. This CDR3 is CASSLEVVTRYNEQFF. As DNA, the CDR3 is TGTGCCAGCAGCTTAGAAGTGGTCACTCGCTACAATGAGCAGTTCTTC. The full variable domain, its missing parts supplied by reference TRBV7-9 and TRBJ2-1, is DTGVSQNPRHKITKRGQNVTFRCDPISEHNRLYWYRQTLGQGPEFLTYFQNEAQLEKSRLLSDRFSAERPKGSFSTLEIQRTEQGDSAMYLCASSLEVVTRYNEQFFGPGTRLTVL.